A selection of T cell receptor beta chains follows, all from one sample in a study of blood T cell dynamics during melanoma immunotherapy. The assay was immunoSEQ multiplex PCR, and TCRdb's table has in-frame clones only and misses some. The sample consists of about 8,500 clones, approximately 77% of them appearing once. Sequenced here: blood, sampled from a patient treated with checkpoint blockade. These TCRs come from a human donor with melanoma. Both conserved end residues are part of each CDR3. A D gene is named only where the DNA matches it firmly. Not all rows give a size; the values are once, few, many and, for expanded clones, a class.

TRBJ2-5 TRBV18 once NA CASSPVGETQYF TGTGCCAGCTCACCAGTCGGGGAGACCCAGTACTTC
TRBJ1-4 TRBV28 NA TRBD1 CASSSPTGASEKLFF TGTGCCAGCAGTTCTCCCACAGGGGCGAGTGAAAAACTGTTTTTT
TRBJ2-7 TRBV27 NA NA CASSSTVSSYEQYF TGTGCCAGCAGTTCGACGGTCAGCTCCTACGAGCAGTACTTC
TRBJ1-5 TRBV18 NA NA CASSQGVSQPQHF TGTGCCAGCTCACAGGGGGTAAGTCAGCCCCAGCATTTT
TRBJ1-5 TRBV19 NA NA CASSIVPGIYSNQPQHF TGTGCCAGTAGTATTGTCCCAGGGATATATAGCAATCAGCCCCAGCATTTT
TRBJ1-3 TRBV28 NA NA CASSPRDRLSSGNTIYF TGTGCCAGCAGCCCCAGGGACCGCTTGAGCTCTGGAAACACCATATATTTT
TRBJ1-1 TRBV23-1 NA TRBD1 CASSHPGTALNTEAFF TGCGCCAGCAGTCATCCCGGGACAGCCCTGAACACTGAAGCTTTCTTT
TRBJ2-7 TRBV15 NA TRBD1 CATSRTTGGSYEQYF TGTGCCACCAGCAGAACAACAGGGGGCTCCTACGAGCAGTACTTC
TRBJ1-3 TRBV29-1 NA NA CSAKSSGNTIYF TGCAGCGCCAAAAGCTCTGGAAACACCATATATTTT
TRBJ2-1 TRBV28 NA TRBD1 CASSSDRGQFNEQFF TGTGCCAGCAGCTCAGACAGGGGGCAGTTTAATGAGCAGTTCTTC
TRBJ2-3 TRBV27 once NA CASSGAQRTDTQYF TGTGCCAGCTCAGGGGCCCAGCGCACAGATACGCAGTATTTT
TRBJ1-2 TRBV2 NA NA CASRVGGTHTGGYTF TGTGCCAGCAGGGTTGGTGGGACGCATACGGGTGGCTACACCTTC
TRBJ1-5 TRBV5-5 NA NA CASSPRAQWPQHF TGTGCCAGCAGCCCCCGCGCCCAATGGCCCCAGCATTTT
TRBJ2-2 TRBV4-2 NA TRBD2 CASSQKASGSRGNTGELFF TGTGCCAGCAGCCAAAAGGCTAGCGGGAGTCGCGGGAACACCGGGGAGCTGTTTTTT
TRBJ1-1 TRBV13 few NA CASRQPRGAEAFF TGTGCCAGCAGACAACCGAGGGGAGCTGAAGCTTTCTTT
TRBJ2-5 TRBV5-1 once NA CASSLGGSTGQETQYF TGCGCCAGCAGCTTGGGGGGCAGTACCGGCCAAGAGACCCAGTACTTC
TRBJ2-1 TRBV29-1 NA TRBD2 CSVEGLAEYNEQFF TGCAGCGTTGAAGGACTAGCGGAGTACAATGAGCAGTTCTTC
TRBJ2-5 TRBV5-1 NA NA CASSAIVDETQYF TGCGCCAGCAGCGCCATAGTTGATGAGACCCAGTACTTC
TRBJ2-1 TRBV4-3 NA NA CASSLYVNNEQFF TGCGCCAGCAGCCTATATGTGAACAATGAGCAGTTCTTC
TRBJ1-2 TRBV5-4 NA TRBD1 CASRAGGQGASDYTF TGTGCCAGCAGGGCGGGGGGACAGGGGGCGAGCGACTACACCTTC
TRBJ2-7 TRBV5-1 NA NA CASSLGGPYEQYF TGCGCCAGCAGCTTGGGCGGCCCCTACGAGCAGTACTTC
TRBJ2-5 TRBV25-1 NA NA CASMGQYQETQYF TGTGCCAGCATGGGCCAGTACCAAGAGACCCAGTACTTC
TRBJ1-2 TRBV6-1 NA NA CASSEILHGARGYTF TGTGCCAGCAGTGAAATCCTCCACGGGGCGAGGGGCTACACCTTC
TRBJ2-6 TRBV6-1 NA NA CASSGAGGANVLTF TGTGCCAGCAGTGGTGCGGGTGGGGCCAACGTCCTGACTTTC
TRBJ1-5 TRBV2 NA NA CASTGTGNNQPQHF TGTGCCAGCACCGGGACGGGAAACAATCAGCCCCAGCATTTT
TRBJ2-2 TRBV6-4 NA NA CASSDRTAGELFF TGTGCCAGCAGTGACAGAACGGCCGGGGAGCTGTTTTTT
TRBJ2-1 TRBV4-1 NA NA CASSQTEYLEQFF TGCGCCAGCAGCCAAACGGAGTATTTGGAGCAGTTCTTC
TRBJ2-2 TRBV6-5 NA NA CASSRDNTGELFF TGTGCCAGCAGTAGGGACAACACCGGGGAGCTGTTTTTT
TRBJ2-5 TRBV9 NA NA CASSVAALGETQYF TGTGCCAGCAGCGTAGCAGCGTTGGGGGAGACCCAGTACTTC
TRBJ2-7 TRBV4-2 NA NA CASSPDPRAAEQYF TGTGCCAGCAGCCCCGACCCGAGAGCGGCCGAGCAGTACTTC
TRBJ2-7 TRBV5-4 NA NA CASSQDGTNYEQYF TGTGCCAGCAGCCAAGACGGGACCAACTACGAGCAGTACTTC
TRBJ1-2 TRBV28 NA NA CASSAGPDYGYTF TGTGCCAGCAGCGCCGGGCCAGACTATGGCTACACCTTC
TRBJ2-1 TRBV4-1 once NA CASSQDSGTLVRSYNEQFF TGCGCCAGCAGCCAAGATTCCGGGACATTGGTCCGCTCCTACAATGAGCAGTTCTTC
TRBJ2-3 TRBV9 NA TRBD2 CASSAGLAGGPSTDTQYF TGTGCCAGCAGCGCTGGACTAGCGGGAGGGCCTTCCACAGATACGCAGTATTTT
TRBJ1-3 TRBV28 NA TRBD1 CASRSGGSGNTIYF TGTGCCAGCAGATCAGGGGGCTCTGGAAACACCATATATTTT
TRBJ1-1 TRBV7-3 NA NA CASSLGTGNSEAFF TGTGCCAGCAGCTTAGGCACAGGGAATAGTGAAGCTTTCTTT
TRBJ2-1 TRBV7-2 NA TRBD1 CASSLRQGTLYEQFF TGTGCCAGCAGCTTAAGACAGGGAACGTTGTATGAGCAGTTCTTC
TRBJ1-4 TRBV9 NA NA CASSGRTDNEKLFF TGTGCCAGCAGCGGCCGGACCGATAATGAAAAACTGTTTTTT
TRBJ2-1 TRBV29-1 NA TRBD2 CSVDIAGTSGRSNEQFF TGCAGCGTTGACATTGCCGGGACTAGCGGGAGAAGCAATGAGCAGTTCTTC
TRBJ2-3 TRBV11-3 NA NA CASSLSTDTQYF TGTGCCAGCAGCCTTAGCACAGATACGCAGTATTTT
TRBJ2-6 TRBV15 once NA CATSREEGTGANVLTF TGTGCCACCAGCAGAGAAGAAGGGACAGGGGCCAACGTCCTGACTTTC
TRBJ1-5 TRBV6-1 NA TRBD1 CASSARGQQPQHF TGTGCCAGCAGTGCCAGGGGGCAGCAGCCCCAGCATTTT
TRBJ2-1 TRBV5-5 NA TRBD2 CASRLAGVNEQFF TGTGCCAGCAGACTAGCGGGAGTTAATGAGCAGTTCTTC
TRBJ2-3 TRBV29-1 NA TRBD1 CSVAQGAGTDTQYF TGCAGCGTGGCCCAGGGGGCGGGAACAGATACGCAGTATTTT
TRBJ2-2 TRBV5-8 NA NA CASSPTGSGELFF TGTGCCAGCAGCCCCACAGGGTCCGGGGAGCTGTTTTTT
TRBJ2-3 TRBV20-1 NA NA CSAQHGDTQYF TGCAGTGCTCAGCATGGAGATACGCAGTATTTT
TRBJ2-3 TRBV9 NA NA CASSAFTDTQYF TGTGCCAGCAGCGCCTTTACAGATACGCAGTATTTT
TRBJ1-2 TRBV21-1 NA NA CASSKRDSSRYTF TGTGCCAGCAGCAAACGGGACAGCTCCCGCTACACCTTC
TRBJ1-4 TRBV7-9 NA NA CASEPRFGPSTRVNEKLFF TGTGCCAGCGAACCGCGATTTGGGCCATCGACCCGGGTAAATGAAAAACTGTTTTTT
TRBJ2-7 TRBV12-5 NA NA CASGLAGTYEQYF TGTGCTAGTGGTTTGGCAGGGACCTACGAGCAGTACTTC
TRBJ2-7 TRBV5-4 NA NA CASSLWGGYEQYF TGTGCCAGCAGCTTGTGGGGCGGCTACGAGCAGTACTTC